The 11 T cell receptor beta chains in this list originate from one sample, sequenced in a study of CD8 T cells in ankylosing spondylitis. From the 5' RACE reads, TCRdb called clonotypes with MiXCR, one entry per CDR3 protein. Of 200,000 to 250,000 distinct CDR3 sequences in the sample, about 10% were seen once. Sequencing was done on a sample of blood, either unsorted or a sorted T cell fraction (not recorded which). The source of these receptors is a male donor with ankylosing spondylitis or in good health (not recorded which).

This clonotype has a count of ten or more. V usage is TRBV5-1 and J usage is TRBJ2-5, with 10 bases fitting TRBD2. Trimming took 2 bases from V and 3 from J; bases not matched to a gene: 4. Germline CDR1 reads SGHRS; CDR2 reads YFSETQ. The CDR3 has 15 residues. In DNA, the CDR3 is TGCGCCAGCAGCTTAGGACTAGCGGTAGAAGAGACCCAGTACTTC. Protein: CASSLGLAVEETQYF.

This clonotype was picked up many times. V and J are TRBV29-1 and TRBJ2-1; the D is unclear. In germline, CDR1 is SQVTM, CDR2 ANQGSEA. There are 12 residues in the CDR3. The V end was cut by 3 bases, the J end by 4 bases, with 7 bases between. CDR3 residues: CSVDFSYNEQFF. For the CDR3, the DNA is TGCAGCGTTGACTTCTCGTACAATGAGCAGTTCTTC.

In its sample, this clonotype was seen many times. CDR3 region: CSASHEGTAYEQYF. CDR3 nucleotide sequence: TGCAGTGCTAGTCATGAGGGGACGGCCTACGAGCAGTACTTC. The chain uses TRBV20-1 and TRBJ2-7; D may correspond to TRBD1 or TRBD2 (5 bases each). This CDR3 is built from 14 residues. Germline V gene sequence: CDR1 DFQATT, CDR2 SNEGSKA (reference sequence). Trimming left V 3 bases short and J 2 bases short, with 14 bases between.

The J gene is TRBJ2-5, the V gene TRBV5-6, with D unresolved. This CDR3 is 14 amino acids long. Germline CDR1 is SGHDT and CDR2 is YYEEEE. V lost 4 bases and J 2 bases, leaving 12 bases between the germline ends. CDR3 amino acids: CASSHTGPQETQYF. As DNA, the CDR3 is TGTGCCAGCAGCCATACCGGACCACAAGAGACCCAGTACTTC.

This chain links TRBV5-1 with TRBJ2-7; 13 bases map to TRBD2. CDR3 length: 15 amino acids. Trimming cost V 4 bases and J 3 bases; bases outside gene matches: 4. The germline V gene has CDR1 SGHRS and CDR2 YFSETQ. The CDR3 DNA follows: TGCGCCAGCAGCCTCAGGACTAGCGGGGGCTACGAGCAGTACTTC. Protein sequence: CASSLRTSGGYEQYF.

This clonotype was recorded at least ten times. The V and J genes are TRBV29-1 and TRBJ2-7; TRBD1 matches 7 bases. The germline V gene has CDR1 SQVTM and CDR2 ANQGSEA. The CDR3 extends over 13 amino acids. With 6 bases clipped from V and 2 bases from J, the junction kept 7 bases outside the gene matches. In DNA form, the CDR3 reads TGCAGCGTCCTCCGGGACAGCCCCTACGAGCAGTACTTC. Encoded protein: CSVLRDSPYEQYF.

In this sample, this clonotype turned up many times. This rearrangement joins TRBV12-3 or TRBV12-4 to TRBJ2-5; D is perhaps TRBD1 (6 bases). V lost 4 bases to trimming and J lost 2 bases, with 17 bases between them. The CDR3 contains 16 residues. DNA for the CDR3: TGTGCCAGCAGTTCAGCCGGGACATCAAGTCAAGAGACCCAGTACTTC. Its protein product is CASSSAGTSSQETQYF.

This clonotype has just a few counts. This chain links TRBV20-1 with TRBJ2-7; 8 bases match TRBD2. The germline V gene encodes CDR1 DFQATT and CDR2 SNEGSKA (reference sequence). The junction had 6 bases not matched to a gene; V was cut back by 3 bases and J by 2 bases. The CDR3 is 14 amino acids. Written as DNA, the CDR3 is TGCAGTGCTAGTTCTCCACTAGCGGCCTACGAGCAGTACTTC. As protein: CSASSPLAAYEQYF.

The chain recombines TRBV11-3 with TRBJ2-7; D is unresolved. Trimming cost V 1 base and J 1 base, with 8 bases left between them. Germline CDR1 is SGHNT and CDR2 is YENEEA. The CDR3 has 14 residues. CDR3 DNA: TGTGCCAGCAGCTTAGGTTTTTTTTCCTACGAGCAGTACTTC. Its translation: CASSLGFFSYEQYF.

The J gene is TRBJ2-5, the V gene TRBV7-7; TRBD2 matches at 12 bases. Germline loops: CDR1 SSHAT, CDR2 FNYEAQ (reference sequence). The V and J ends lost 5 bases and 2 bases, in that order; junction bases with no gene match: 3. This CDR3 is built from 15 residues. The CDR3 DNA reads TGTGCCAGCAGCCCCACTAGCGGGAGGCAAGAGACCCAGTACTTC. Residues: CASSPTSGRQETQYF.

The V and J genes are TRBV7-3 and TRBJ2-7, with D uncertain. The CDR3 runs 14 residues. V lost 2 bases to trimming and J lost 3 bases, with 11 bases between them. The germline CDR1 and CDR2 sequences are SGHTA and FQGTGA. CDR3 nucleotides: TGTGCCAGCAGCTTACGGCCGGCAGGCTACGAGCAGTACTTC. It specifies CASSLRPAGYEQYF.